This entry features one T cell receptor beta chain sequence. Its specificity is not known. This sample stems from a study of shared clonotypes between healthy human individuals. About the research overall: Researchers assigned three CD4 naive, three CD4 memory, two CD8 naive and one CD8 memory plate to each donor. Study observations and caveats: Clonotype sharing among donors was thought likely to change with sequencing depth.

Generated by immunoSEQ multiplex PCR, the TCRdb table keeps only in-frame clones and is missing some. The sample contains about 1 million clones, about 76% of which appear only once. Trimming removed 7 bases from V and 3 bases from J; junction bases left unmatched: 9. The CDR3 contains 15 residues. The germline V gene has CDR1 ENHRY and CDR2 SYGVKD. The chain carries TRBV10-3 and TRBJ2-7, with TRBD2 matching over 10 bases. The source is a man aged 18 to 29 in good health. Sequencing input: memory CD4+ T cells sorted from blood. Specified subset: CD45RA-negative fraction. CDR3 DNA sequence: TGTGCCATCACCCAGGGGGCTAGCGGGAGCTACGAGCAGTACTTC. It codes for CAITQGASGSYEQYF.